Shown below are 14 T cell receptor beta chains from a single sample sequenced in a study of cytomegalovirus exposure and HLA in healthy donors. PCR was performed using 60 Vbeta and 13 Jbeta primers. Assay used: immunoSEQ multiplex PCR; TCRdb lists only in-frame clones, some missing. This table holds some 120,000 clones, 77% found once. Source material: PBMCs. These receptors were taken from a middle-aged woman in good health and CMV-seropositive.

This chain connects TRBV25-1 to TRBJ2-5; no clear D. V lost 3 bases and J 2 bases, leaving 10 bases between the germline ends. The CDR3 extends over 14 amino acids. Per the germline V gene, CDR1 is MGHDK and CDR2 is SYGVNS. The CDR3 reads CASSDVREQETQYF. CDR3 nucleotide sequence: TGTGCCAGCAGTGATGTTCGTGAGCAAGAGACCCAGTACTTC.

Regarding this clone: No DNA is shown, since the ends of the CDR3 on it are uncertain; the CDR3 is the one TCRdb lists. CDR3: CASSQDLGTGERDTQYF. This chain links TRBV4-1 with TRBJ2-3; TRBD2, the D gene given by the table, was not confirmed from the DNA. Germline loops: CDR1 MGHRA, CDR2 YSYEKL. With termini counted, the CDR3 has 17 amino acids.

This clone was picked up a small number of times. This chain links TRBV28 with TRBJ1-5, with D tentatively TRBD1 (5 bases). This CDR3 contains 14 residues. V lost 4 bases to trimming and J lost 7 bases, with 14 bases between them. CDR1 is MDHEN, CDR2 SYDVKM, per germline. The CDR3 region has the DNA TGTGCCAGCAGTTATCAGGGAATGGGGCAGCCCCAGCATTTT. Residues: CASSYQGMGQPQHF.

V gene TRBV5-1 combines with J gene TRBJ2-7; D unclear. The germline CDR1 and CDR2 sequences are SGHRS and YFSETQ. CDR3 size: 13 residues. Trimming removed 2 bases from V and 3 bases from J, with 9 bases in between. CDR3 region: CASSLENLYEQYF. In nucleotides, the CDR3 is TGCGCCAGCAGCTTAGAGAATCTCTACGAGCAGTACTTC.

The chain recombines TRBV11-3 with TRBJ2-3, with a tentative D call TRBD2 (6 bases). CDR3 length: 16 amino acids. Germline CDR1 and CDR2: SGHNT and YENEEA. The V end was cut by 0 bases, the J end by 1 base, with 11 bases between. The CDR3 here is CASSLEPGAGTDTQYF. The CDR3 DNA reads TGTGCCAGCAGCTTAGAACCGGGAGCCGGCACAGATACGCAGTATTTT.

The chain links TRBV28 to TRBJ2-4; D perhaps matches TRBD1 (6 bases). This CDR3 is 15 amino acids long. The germline V gene encodes CDR1 MDHEN and CDR2 SYDVKM. V was cut by 5 bases and J by 2 bases, with 13 bases left in between. The CDR3 here is CASSQQGDTKNIQYF. CDR3 DNA: TGTGCCAGCAGTCAACAAGGGGACACCAAAAACATTCAGTACTTC.

A word on this clone: One junction end does not reproduce the germline sequence, and a read error may be involved. The chain is built from TRBV7-9 and TRBJ1-4; 7 bases are shared with TRBD1. CDR3 length: 16 residues. Germline values: CDR1 SEHNR, CDR2 FQNEAQ (reference sequence). This CDR3 reads CSSSLVVGQNNEKLFF. The CDR3 bases are TGTTCCAGCAGCTTAGTGGTGGGACAGAATAATGAAAAACTGTTTTTT.

This clone was counted at least ten times. The J gene is TRBJ1-5, the V gene TRBV5-6; a weak D match, TRBD1 (5 bases). Germline CDR1 reads SGHDT; CDR2 reads YYEEEE. V lost 1 base and J 7 bases, leaving 15 bases between the germline ends. The CDR3 sequence is 15 residues long. CDR3 in amino acids: CASSLYRGPQQPQHF. The DNA of the CDR3 is TGTGCCAGCAGCTTGTATAGGGGCCCTCAACAGCCCCAGCATTTT. Full variable domain (rest looked up from reference TRBV5-6 and TRBJ1-5): DAGVTQSPTHLIKTRGQQVTLRCSPKSGHDTVSWYQQALGQGPQFIFQYYEEEERQRGNFPDRFSGHQFPNYSSELNVNALLLGDSALYLCASSLYRGPQQPQHFGDGTRLSIL.

This clone turned up a few times. This chain joins TRBV13 and TRBJ2-7; 9 bases are a match to TRBD2. CDR3 length: 14 amino acids. Per the germline V gene, CDR1 is PRHDT and CDR2 is FYEKMQ (reference sequence). After removal of 5 bases from V and 4 bases from J, the junction contained 6 bases not matched to a gene. The CDR3, as DNA: TGTGCCAGCAGCCGGACTAGCGAGAGTTACGAGCAGTACTTC. This translates into CASSRTSESYEQYF. The complete variable domain, with remaining parts taken from reference TRBV13 and TRBJ2-7, reads AAGVIQSPRHLIKEKRETATLKCYPIPRHDTVYWYQQGPGQDPQFLISFYEKMQSDKGSIPDRFSAQQFSDYHSELNMSSLELGDSALYFCASSRTSESYEQYFGPGTRLTVT.

Only a few counts were recorded for this clone. This sequence joins TRBV5-4 and TRBJ2-3; TRBD1 matches 10 bases. The CDR3 loop spans 16 amino acids. The germline gives CDR1 SGHNT, CDR2 YYREEE (reference sequence). V lost 3 bases and J lost 4; bases outside the gene matches: 8. CDR3 in DNA: TGTGCCAGCAGCTCACCCCGGGACAGGGGATCAGATACGCAGTATTTT. Protein sequence: CASSSPRDRGSDTQYF.

The chain is built from TRBV2 and TRBJ2-1; the D is unclear. The CDR3 totals 13 residues. The ends were cut back, 3 bases at V and 6 bases at J, with 9 bases in the middle. The germline V gene has CDR1 SNHLY and CDR2 FYNNEI. CDR3 loop: CASSDRSLNEQFF. The CDR3 DNA follows: TGTGCCAGCAGTGATAGAAGCCTCAATGAGCAGTTCTTC.

The chain combines TRBV7-9 with TRBJ2-5; maybe TRBD1 (6 bases). Per germline, CDR1 SEHNR and CDR2 FQNEAQ (reference sequence). The length of the CDR3 is 18 residues. Trimming took off 3 bases at V and 1 base at J, with 21 bases between the two ends. CDR3 bases: TGTGCCAGCAGCTTCGAACAGGGTTGGAACTCCCCCCAAGAGACCCAGTACTTC. This gives the protein CASSFEQGWNSPQETQYF. The full variable domain, rest sourced from reference TRBV7-9 and TRBJ2-5, is DTGVSQNPRHKITKRGQNVTFRCDPISEHNRLYWYRQTLGQGPEFLTYFQNEAQLEKSRLLSDRFSAERPKGSFSTLEIQRTEQGDSAMYLCASSFEQGWNSPQETQYFGPGTRLLVL.

The J gene is TRBJ2-5, the V gene TRBV28; TRBD2 matches at 9 bases. Germline assignment: CDR1 MDHEN and CDR2 SYDVKM. The trim removed 4 bases at V and 3 bases at J, leaving 6 bases unmatched. The CDR3 loop spans 15 amino acids. The CDR3 loop reads CASSSQRLAEETQYF. The CDR3 coding sequence is TGTGCCAGCAGTTCACAGCGACTAGCGGAAGAGACCCAGTACTTC.

This chain links TRBV6-6 with TRBJ2-1, with D possibly TRBD1 on 5 matching bases. The CDR3 totals 15 residues. V dropped 6 bases and J dropped 9 bases, with 21 bases sitting between them. Looked up from germline, CDR1 is MNHNY and CDR2 is SVGAGI (reference sequence). The CDR3 sequence: CASSRPDLLQGEQFF. CDR3 nucleotides: TGTGCCAGCAGCCGCCCGGACCTCCTCCAGGGTGAGCAGTTCTTC.